This TCR beta chain was profiled in a study of blood T cell repertoires in COVID-19. On the study more broadly: Italy, Spain and the United States were the sources of the convalescent and acute COVID-19 samples. In each case, the material was cDNA or gDNA derived from T cells, B-cell-depleted T cells, or PBMCs.

The CDR3 runs to 21 residues. Germline CDR1 is SGHVT and CDR2 is SQSDAQ. V lost 9 bases to trimming and J lost 4 bases, with 40 bases between them. Source study methods: Reference gene primer amplification gave nucleated cell count estimates. Only in-frame clones appear in the TCRdb table, and some are missing; sequencing was by immunoSEQ multiplex PCR. The V and J calls and the clone size are those of that table, but D and trimming were determined from the DNA. The table has 35,000 to 45,000 clones, nearly 90% seen once. The J gene is TRBJ2-7, the V gene TRBV7-4; TRBD2 is a possible D gene (7 bases). Sequenced input: peripheral blood. The receptor's source is a man aged 45-65 years with active COVID-19. The CDR3 spells CARGLDREEGGVKSLNYEQYF. In DNA form, the CDR3 reads TGTGCCAGGGGCTTGGACCGGGAGGAGGGGGGAGTAAAATCCCTTAATTACGAGCAGTACTTC.